This is a list of T cell receptor beta chains from one sample in a study of blood T cells in healthy people across ages. TCRdb called the 5' RACE reads again in MiXCR, with one record for every CDR3 protein. The sample includes 650,000 to 1,000,000 distinct CDR3 sequences, about 34% seen only once; the top ten take about an eighth. Sequenced: blood. The source of these receptors is a man younger than 30 in good health. Both conserved end residues are part of each CDR3. The order of the fields is D gene, clone size, J gene, V gene, CDR3 protein. The D gene is left open where the match is weak. Size values are once, few and many counts, or a class for expanded clones, and some rows have none.

>-|-|TRBJ1-5|TRBV20-1
CSASVGNSNQPQHF
>-|few|TRBJ2-1|TRBV5-6
CVSSLYGPINEQFF
>TRBD2|few|TRBJ2-1|TRBV30
CAWSYQRGYNEQFF
>-|-|TRBJ1-1|TRBV20-1
CSAAAPVGETNTEAFF
>-|many|TRBJ2-3|TRBV12-3/TRBV12-4
CASSLGELGTDTQYF
>-|-|TRBJ2-7|TRBV29-1
CSVLGGGGSYEQYF
>-|-|TRBJ2-5|TRBV4-1
CASSQVVLVGEQYF
>-|-|TRBJ2-1|TRBV27
CASSLSMAGEETQFF
>-|few|TRBJ1-4|TRBV6-5
CASRRQDPREKLFF
>-|few|TRBJ1-5|TRBV4-3
CASSQEAGNQPQHF
>-|-|TRBJ1-1|TRBV12-3/TRBV12-4
CASSSIRENTEAFF
>TRBD1|few|TRBJ1-5|TRBV19
CASRKDRGGQPQHF
>-|many|TRBJ2-3|TRBV5-5
CASSLGDGPITQYF
>TRBD1|-|TRBJ1-2|TRBV5-1
CASSEGQWKYRYTF
>-|-|TRBJ1-2|TRBV4-1
CASSQGFSANYGYTF
>-|-|TRBJ1-1|TRBV6-2/TRBV6-3
CASNDPNRNTEAFF
>TRBD1|few|TRBJ1-4|TRBV9
CASSTGGEKLFF
>-|few|TRBJ1-4|TRBV4-1
CASSLLLREKLFF
>-|-|TRBJ2-7|TRBV28
CASSGTARGNYEQYF
>TRBD1|many|TRBJ2-7|TRBV9
CASSPMGQAYEQYF
>-|-|TRBJ2-6|TRBV20-1
CSAKDNSGANVLTF
>-|few|TRBJ1-1|TRBV7-3
CASSLTAGSNTEAFF
>-|-|TRBJ2-3|TRBV12-3/TRBV12-4
CTSSTGTDTQYF
>-|few|TRBJ1-3|TRBV7-3
CASSVGEEGRNTIYF
>-|-|TRBJ1-1|TRBV20-1
CSADRVQRAFF
>-|-|TRBJ2-5|TRBV24-1
CATSASGEGINEQYF
>-|-|TRBJ1-4|TRBV6-2/TRBV6-3
CASSFRGHGEKLFF
>-|few|TRBJ1-1|TRBV7-2
CASSLLEGSEAFF
>-|-|TRBJ1-2|TRBV20-1
CSATPGGARLYGHTF
>-|-|TRBJ1-6|TRBV4-1
CASSQDGGQRSSPLHF
>-|-|TRBJ2-5|TRBV20-1
CSARGLARETQYF
>-|-|TRBJ1-6|TRBV7-2
CASSHRTEIIANSPLHF
>-|large|TRBJ1-1|TRBV28
CASSSMTEATSEAFF
>TRBD2|many|TRBJ2-3|TRBV12-3/TRBV12-4
CASSSPSGGSTDTQYF
>-|-|TRBJ1-2|TRBV24-1
CATSDYTSTHGYTF
>TRBD2|few|TRBJ2-5|TRBV19
CASSPLAGGLNGETQYF
>-|few|TRBJ2-4|TRBV9
CASSVGSGGAKNIQYF
>-|few|TRBJ1-2|TRBV4-3
CASSQDRGTNYGYTF
>TRBD1|few|TRBJ1-5|TRBV6-2/TRBV6-3
CVSIEDRDHQPQHF
>-|-|TRBJ1-2|TRBV18
CASSPRGRVGGYTF
>-|-|TRBJ2-3|TRBV5-6
CASSLYGVTSTDTQYF
>TRBD1|-|TRBJ1-1|TRBV5-1
CASSWSTGGLAEAFF
>-|few|TRBJ1-1|TRBV10-3
CAIRNLDSGTEAFF
>-|-|TRBJ1-2|TRBV5-5
CASSREHIVGYGYTF
>TRBD2|-|TRBJ2-1|TRBV7-2
CASSRASGANNEQFF
>TRBD1|-|TRBJ2-7|TRBV12-3/TRBV12-4
CASSKGQGADEQYF
>TRBD1|-|TRBJ1-2|TRBV4-2
CAGSQDRQGARSGYTF
>-|-|TRBJ2-3|TRBV7-6
CASSLPPRGQTSTDTQYF
>-|-|TRBJ1-5|TRBV20-1
CSAKPGHREISPQHF
>TRBD1|-|TRBJ2-3|TRBV7-2
CASEFPTGGTDTQYF
>-|-|TRBJ1-4|TRBV27
CASSFVGTNEKLFF
>TRBD2|few|TRBJ2-3|TRBV4-2
CASSRGVDSGGKTDTQYF
>-|-|TRBJ2-3|TRBV29-1
CSVVEGDTQYF